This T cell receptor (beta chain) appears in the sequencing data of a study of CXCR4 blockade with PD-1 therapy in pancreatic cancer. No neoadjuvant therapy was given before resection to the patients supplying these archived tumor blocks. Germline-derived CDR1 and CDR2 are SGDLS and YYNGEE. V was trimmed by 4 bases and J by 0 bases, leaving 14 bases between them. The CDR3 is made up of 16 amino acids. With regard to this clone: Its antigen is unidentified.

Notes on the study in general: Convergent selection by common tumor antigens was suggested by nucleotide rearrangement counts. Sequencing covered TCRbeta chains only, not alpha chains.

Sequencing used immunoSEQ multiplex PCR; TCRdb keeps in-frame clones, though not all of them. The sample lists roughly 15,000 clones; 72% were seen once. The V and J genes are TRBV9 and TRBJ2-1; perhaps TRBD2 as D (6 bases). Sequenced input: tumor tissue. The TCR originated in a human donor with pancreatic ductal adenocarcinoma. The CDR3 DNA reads TGTGCCAGCAGCTTTAGCGGCTACAGCTCCTACAATGAGCAGTTCTTC. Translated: CASSFSGYSSYNEQFF. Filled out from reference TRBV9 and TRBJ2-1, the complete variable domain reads DSGVTQTPKHLITATGQRVTLRCSPRSGDLSVYWYQQSLDQGLQFLIQYYNGEERAKGNILERFSAQQFPDLHSELNLSSLELGDSALYFCASSFSGYSSYNEQFFGPGTRLTVL.